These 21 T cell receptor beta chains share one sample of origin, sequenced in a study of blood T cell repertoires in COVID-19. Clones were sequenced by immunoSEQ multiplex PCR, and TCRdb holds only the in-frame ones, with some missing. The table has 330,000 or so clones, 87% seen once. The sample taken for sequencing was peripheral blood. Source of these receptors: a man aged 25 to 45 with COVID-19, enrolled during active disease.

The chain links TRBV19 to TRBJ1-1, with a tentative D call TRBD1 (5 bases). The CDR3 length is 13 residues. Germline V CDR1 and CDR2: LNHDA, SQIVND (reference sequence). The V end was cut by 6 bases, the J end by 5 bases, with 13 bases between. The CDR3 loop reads CASSDQGRTEAFF. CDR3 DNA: TGTGCCAGTAGCGACCAGGGAAGGACTGAAGCTTTCTTT.

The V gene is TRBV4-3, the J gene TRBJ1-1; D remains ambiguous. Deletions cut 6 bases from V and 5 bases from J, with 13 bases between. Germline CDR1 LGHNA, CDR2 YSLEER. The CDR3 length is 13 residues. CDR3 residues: CASRDRGGTEAFF. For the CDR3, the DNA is TGCGCCAGCAGGGACCGGGGAGGGACTGAAGCTTTCTTT.

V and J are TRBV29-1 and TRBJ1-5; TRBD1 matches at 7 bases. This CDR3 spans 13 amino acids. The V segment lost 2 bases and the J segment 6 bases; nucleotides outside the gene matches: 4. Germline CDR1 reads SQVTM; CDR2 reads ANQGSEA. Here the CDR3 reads CSVETGEGQPQHF. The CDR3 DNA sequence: TGCAGCGTTGAAACAGGGGAAGGTCAGCCCCAGCATTTT.

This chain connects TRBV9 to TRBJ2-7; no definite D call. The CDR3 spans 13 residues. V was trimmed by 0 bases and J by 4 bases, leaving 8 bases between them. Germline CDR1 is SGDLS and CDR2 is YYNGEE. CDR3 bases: TGTGCCAGCAGCGTAGTGCCCGGGTACGAGCAGTACTTC. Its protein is CASSVVPGYEQYF.

CDR3 sequence reads: CASTPKAGGTITDTQYF. CDR3 coding DNA: TGTGCCAGCACCCCTAAGGCGGGGGGAACGATCACAGATACGCAGTATTTT. The chain carries TRBV7-9 and TRBJ2-3, with 8 nucleotides matching TRBD2. The CDR3 is made up of 17 amino acids. Germline V gene sequence: CDR1 SEHNR, CDR2 FQNEAQ (reference sequence). Unmatched junction bases numbered 14, after V lost 7 bases and J lost 2 bases.

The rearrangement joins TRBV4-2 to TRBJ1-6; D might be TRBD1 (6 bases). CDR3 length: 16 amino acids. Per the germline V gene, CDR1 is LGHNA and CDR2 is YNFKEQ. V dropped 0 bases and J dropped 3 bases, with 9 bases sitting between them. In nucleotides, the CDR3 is TGTGCCAGCAGCCAAGAAGGACAGCTCTATAATTCACCCCTCCACTTT. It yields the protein CASSQEGQLYNSPLHF.

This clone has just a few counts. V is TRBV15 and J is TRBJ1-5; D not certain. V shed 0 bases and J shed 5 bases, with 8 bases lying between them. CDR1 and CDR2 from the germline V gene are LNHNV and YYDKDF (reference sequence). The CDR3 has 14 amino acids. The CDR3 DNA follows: TGTGCCACCAGCAGAGATTACGGGGATCAGCCCCAGCATTTT. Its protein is CATSRDYGDQPQHF.

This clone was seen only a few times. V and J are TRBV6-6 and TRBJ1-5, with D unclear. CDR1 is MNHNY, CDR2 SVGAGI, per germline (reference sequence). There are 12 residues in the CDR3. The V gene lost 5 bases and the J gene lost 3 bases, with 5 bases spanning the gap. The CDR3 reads CASSPNNQPQHF. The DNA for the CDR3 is TGTGCCAGCAGTCCCAACAATCAGCCCCAGCATTTT.

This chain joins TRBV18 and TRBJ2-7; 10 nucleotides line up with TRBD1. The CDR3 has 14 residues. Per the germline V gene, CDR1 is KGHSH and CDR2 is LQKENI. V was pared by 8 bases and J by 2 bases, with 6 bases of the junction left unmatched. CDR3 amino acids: CASGWTGGTYEQYF. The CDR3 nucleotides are TGTGCCAGCGGATGGACAGGGGGGACCTACGAGCAGTACTTC. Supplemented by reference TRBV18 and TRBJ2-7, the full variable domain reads NAGVMQNPRHLVRRRGQEARLRCSPMKGHSHVYWYRQLPEEGLKFMVYLQKENIIDESGMPKERFSAEFPKEGPSILRIQQVVRGDSAAYFCASGWTGGTYEQYFGPGTRLTVT.

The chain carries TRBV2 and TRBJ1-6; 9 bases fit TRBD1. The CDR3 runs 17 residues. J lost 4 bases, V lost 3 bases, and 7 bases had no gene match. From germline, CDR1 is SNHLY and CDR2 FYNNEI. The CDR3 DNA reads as TGTGCCAGCAGTGATTGGGGACAGGGAGGGTATAATTCACCCCTCCACTTT. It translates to CASSDWGQGGYNSPLHF.

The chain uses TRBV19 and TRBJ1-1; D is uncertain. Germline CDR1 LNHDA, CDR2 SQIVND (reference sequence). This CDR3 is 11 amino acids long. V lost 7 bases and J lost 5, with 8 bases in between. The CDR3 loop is CASIVRTEAFF. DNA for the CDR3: TGTGCCAGTATCGTCCGTACTGAAGCTTTCTTT.

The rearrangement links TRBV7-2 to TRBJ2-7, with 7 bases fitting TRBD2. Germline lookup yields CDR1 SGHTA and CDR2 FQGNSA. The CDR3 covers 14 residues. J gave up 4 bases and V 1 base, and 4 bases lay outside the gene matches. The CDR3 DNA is TGTGCCAGCAGCTTAGTGGGGGGGAATTACGAGCAGTACTTC. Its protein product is CASSLVGGNYEQYF.

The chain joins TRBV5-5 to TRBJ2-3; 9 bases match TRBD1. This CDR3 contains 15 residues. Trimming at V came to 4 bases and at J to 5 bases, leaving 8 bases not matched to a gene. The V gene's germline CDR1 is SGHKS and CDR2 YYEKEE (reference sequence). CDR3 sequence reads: CASSRTGATGDTQYF. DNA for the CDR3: TGTGCCAGCAGCCGGACAGGGGCTACCGGAGATACGCAGTATTTT.

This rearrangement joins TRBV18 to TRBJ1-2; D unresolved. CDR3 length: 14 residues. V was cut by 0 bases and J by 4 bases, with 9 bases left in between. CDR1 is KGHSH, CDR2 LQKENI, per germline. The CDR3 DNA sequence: TGTGCCAGCTCACCACCCGGGGAGCGCTATGGCTACACCTTC. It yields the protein CASSPPGERYGYTF.

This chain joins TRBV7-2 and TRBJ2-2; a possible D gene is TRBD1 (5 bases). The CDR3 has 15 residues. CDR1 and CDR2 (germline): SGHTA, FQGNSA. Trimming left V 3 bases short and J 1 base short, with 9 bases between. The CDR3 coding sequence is TGTGCCAGCAGCTTTTACCAGGGGAACACCGGGGAGCTGTTTTTT. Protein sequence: CASSFYQGNTGELFF.

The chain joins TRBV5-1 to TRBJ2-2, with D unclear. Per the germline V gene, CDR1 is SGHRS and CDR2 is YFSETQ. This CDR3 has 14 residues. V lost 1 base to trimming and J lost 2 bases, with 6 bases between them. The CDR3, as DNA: TGCGCCAGCAGCTTGAGAGTCAACACCGGGGAGCTGTTTTTT. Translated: CASSLRVNTGELFF.

CDR3 sequence (DNA): TGTGCCAGCAGCTTACAGGGGGCCGGTTACGAGCAGTACTTC. This codes for CASSLQGAGYEQYF. The V and J genes are TRBV7-8 and TRBJ2-7; 8 nucleotides match TRBD1. V lost 2 bases to trimming and J lost 4 bases; unmatched junction nucleotides: 4. The germline V gene encodes CDR1 SGHVS and CDR2 FQNEAQ. The CDR3 spans 14 residues.

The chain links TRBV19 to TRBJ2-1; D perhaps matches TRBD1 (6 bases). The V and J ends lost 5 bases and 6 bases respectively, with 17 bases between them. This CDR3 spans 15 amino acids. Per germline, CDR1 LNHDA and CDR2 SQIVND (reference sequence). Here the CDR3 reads CASSPGTGYSNEQFF. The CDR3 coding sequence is TGTGCCAGTAGTCCGGGCACAGGGTATAGCAATGAGCAGTTCTTC.

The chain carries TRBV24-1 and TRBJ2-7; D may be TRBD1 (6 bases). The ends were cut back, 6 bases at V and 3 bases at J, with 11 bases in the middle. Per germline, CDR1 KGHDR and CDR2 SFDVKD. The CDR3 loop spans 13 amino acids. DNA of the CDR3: TGTGCCACCAGTAAGGGACAAGACTACGAGCAGTACTTC. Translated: CATSKGQDYEQYF.

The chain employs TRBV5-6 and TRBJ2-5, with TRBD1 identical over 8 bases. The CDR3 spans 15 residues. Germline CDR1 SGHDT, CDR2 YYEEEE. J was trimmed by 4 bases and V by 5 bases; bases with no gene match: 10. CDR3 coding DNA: TGTGCCAGCAGTGACCAAGGACAGGGCGGAGAGACCCAGTACTTC. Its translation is CASSDQGQGGETQYF.

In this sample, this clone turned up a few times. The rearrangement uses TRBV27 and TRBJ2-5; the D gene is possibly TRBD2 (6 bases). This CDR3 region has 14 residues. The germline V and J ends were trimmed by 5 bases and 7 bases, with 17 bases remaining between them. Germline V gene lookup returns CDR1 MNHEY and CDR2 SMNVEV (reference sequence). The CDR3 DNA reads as TGTGCCAGCAGTGCGGGGTCGCTCTTGGGGACCCAGTACTTC. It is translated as CASSAGSLLGTQYF.